This T cell receptor beta chain emerged from a study of early T cells in non-severe SARS-CoV-2 infection. The V gene's germline CDR1 is DFQATT and CDR2 SNEGSKA (reference sequence). The V gene end was trimmed by 8 bases and the J gene end by 4 bases; junction bases not matched to a gene: 7. CDR3 length: 13 residues. MiXCR, run by TCRdb on the 5' RACE reads, gives a single entry per CDR3 protein. The sample has approximately 89,000 distinct CDR3 sequences, about 14% seen once; the top ten hold under 4%. This receptor was taken from an adult who was a healthcare worker with PCR-confirmed SARS-CoV-2 infection or an uninfected control (not recorded which). This chain joins TRBV20-1 and TRBJ2-3, with 9 bases matching TRBD1. Sequencing was done on a sample of whole blood. The CDR3 DNA reads TGCAGTTCTGAGACAGGGGGTCCAGATACGCAGTATTTT. It specifies CSSETGGPDTQYF.